What follows is one T cell receptor (beta chain) and its context. Its antigen is not yet known. This could be a read error, since a much larger clone is one nucleotide away. Because this beta chain is a stray read in a library intended to capture alpha chains, its abundance should not be given much weight. The sample belongs to a study of spatial heterogeneity in lung cancer (dated by TCRdb to about 2019). Describing the broader study: Beta-chain transcripts were consistently detected in greater numbers than alpha-chain transcripts, which likely reflects a higher abundance of beta-chain transcripts. At surgery, over 200 tumor regions, 61 to 65 matched nontumor lung samples and 56 PBMC samples were TCR-sequenced for both alpha and beta chains. In non-small cell lung cancer, the study made a quantitative comparison of TCR alpha and beta repertoires among multiple tumor regions, matched nontumor lung and blood. TCR transcript counts in tumor regions correlated strongly with a T cell transcriptional module score from matched bulk RNA-seq. In the raw uncorrected reads, each unique combination of TCR and UMI appeared more than ten times on average. TCR repertoire features were related to nonsynonymous mutation counts determined by whole-exome sequencing of tumor tissue. The research as a whole found: TCR-seq was estimated to cover only about 7% of tumor T cells for alpha chains and approximately 12% for beta chains. A correlation was observed between the number of expanded intratumoral alpha and beta TCRs and the tumor nonsynonymous mutation count. Counts of ubiquitous and regional expanded TCRs were found to correlate with counts of ubiquitous and regional nonsynonymous mutations, respectively. Additional single-cell paired TCR alpha and beta sequencing was considered necessary to confirm, at a functional level, the hypothesis that regional TCRs recognize regional mutations.

The sample's time point label is to be understood as: sample taken at primary tumor resection. Donors were approximately 72 patients with early-stage, untreated non-small cell lung cancer from the lung TRACERx cohort. For TCR sequencing, whole RNA was extracted from tumor and nontumor lung tissue, or from cryopreserved PBMC samples, and no cell sorting was done. Only patients for whom sufficient RNA was available from at least two tumor regions were selected for TCR sequencing. Before selection, tumor and adjacent nontumor lung specimens were reviewed by a lung pathologist. The CDR3, from cysteine to phenylalanine, totals 14 residues. Solely the CDR3 DNA is kept, with 42 bases framed from the first base. V lost 5 bases and J lost 4 bases, and the count of bases not matched to a germline gene is 8. Per the germline V gene (reference sequence), DFQATT is the CDR1 and SNEGSKA is the CDR2. Library construction relied on 5' RACE. The sequencer listed for this sample is NextSeq 500. To allow correction of PCR and sequencing errors, the TCR library protocol tagged every TCR cDNA molecule with a unique molecular identifier. In the authors' own workflow: TCR identification, UMI-based error correction and CDR3 extraction were performed with Decombinator tools. TCRs above a frequency of 2 per 1,000, corresponding to the top 1% of the tumor frequency distribution, were defined as expanded. Expanded tumor TCRs statistically deemed absent (corrected P<0.05) from at least one tumor region were classed as regional, and all other expanded tumor TCRs were classed as ubiquitous. Each repertoire was subsampled 100 times to 5,000 TCRs, after which Renyi diversity was computed with the R vegan package. CDR3 similarity networks were constructed using string-kernel similarity of amino acid triplets, with links drawn between CDR3s whose pairwise similarity was above 0.82. The public sequencing data were trimmed at Q25 with fastp and processed into clonotypes with MiXCR by TCRdb, which kept only in-frame beta chains. Rows are unified per CDR3 protein, each entry keeping the most common DNA and genes. In this record, the V and J calls reflect TCRdb's handling and not the investigators' own analysis. The sample records some 16,000 distinct CDR3 sequences, approximately 7% of which are singletons. Roughly a fifth of the sample comes from the top ten.

The V gene is TRBV20-1 and the J gene is TRBJ1-2, and TRBD1 aligns with 9 junction nucleotides. This material consisted of lung tumor tissue, taken at surgery. This sequence originates from a female donor with early-stage non-small cell lung cancer. The nucleotide sequence reads TGCAGTGCTGGCGACCGGGACAGGGCCTATGGCTACACCTTC. It encodes CSAGDRDRAYGYTF.